The 3 T cell receptor beta chains below all came from one sample that was sequenced in a study of cytomegalovirus exposure and HLA in healthy donors. Profiled with immunoSEQ multiplex PCR; TCRdb holds only in-frame clones, not every one. The sample holds 140,000 or so clones, 89% seen once. Sequenced: PBMCs. These receptors were obtained from a woman aged 18-29 years in good health and CMV-seropositive.

This chain joins TRBV19 and TRBJ1-5; D might be TRBD1 (6 bases). Germline V gives CDR1 LNHDA, CDR2 SQIVND (reference sequence). V shed 6 bases and J shed 7 bases, with 16 bases lying between them. This CDR3 comprises 14 residues. The CDR3 nucleotides read TGTGCCAGTAGGCAGACAGGATGGGGGCAGCCCCAGCATTTT. Residues: CASRQTGWGQPQHF.

The chain links TRBV4-3 to TRBJ2-3; D is uncertain. Germline V lookup: CDR1 LGHNA, CDR2 YSLEER. The CDR3 has 13 residues. Trimming pared 6 bases from V and 1 base from J, leaving 8 bases between. CDR3 amino acids: CASSLRGTDTQYF. Written as DNA, the CDR3 is TGCGCCAGCAGTCTACGAGGCACAGATACGCAGTATTTT.

The chain is built from TRBV16 and TRBJ1-1; 9 nucleotides line up with TRBD1. Germline V lookup: CDR1 KGHSY, CDR2 FQNENV. V dropped 5 bases and J dropped 6; count of bases not matched to a gene: 4. This CDR3 has 13 residues. The CDR3 DNA sequence: TGTGCCAGCAGCAGACAGGGGGTGGCTGAAGCTTTCTTT. It yields the protein CASSRQGVAEAFF. The full variable domain, in which reference TRBV16 and TRBJ1-1 provide the parts outside the CDR3, is GEEVAQTPKHLVRGEGQKAKLYCAPIKGHSYVFWYQQVLKNEFKFLISFQNENVFDETGMPKERFSAKCLPNSPCSLEIQATKLEDSAVYFCASSRQGVAEAFFGQGTRLTVV.